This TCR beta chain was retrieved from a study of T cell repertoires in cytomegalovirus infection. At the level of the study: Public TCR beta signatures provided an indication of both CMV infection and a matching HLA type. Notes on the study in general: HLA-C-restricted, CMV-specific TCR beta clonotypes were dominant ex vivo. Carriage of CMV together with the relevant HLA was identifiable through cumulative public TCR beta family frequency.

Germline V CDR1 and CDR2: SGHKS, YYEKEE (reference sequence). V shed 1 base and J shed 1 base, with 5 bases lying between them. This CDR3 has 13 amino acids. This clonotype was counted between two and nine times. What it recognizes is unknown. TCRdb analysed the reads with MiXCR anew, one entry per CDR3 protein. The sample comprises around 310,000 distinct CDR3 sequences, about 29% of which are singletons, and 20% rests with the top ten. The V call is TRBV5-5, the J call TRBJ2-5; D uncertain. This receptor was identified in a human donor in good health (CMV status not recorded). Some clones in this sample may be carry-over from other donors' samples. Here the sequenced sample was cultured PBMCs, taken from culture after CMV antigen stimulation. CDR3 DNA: TGTGCCAGCAGCTTGACCAGCCAAGAGACCCAGTACTTC. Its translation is CASSLTSQETQYF.